Listed here are 8 T cell receptor beta chains from one sample, sequenced in a study of cytomegalovirus exposure and HLA in healthy donors. Assay: immunoSEQ multiplex PCR; the TCRdb copy retains only in-frame clones and omits some. The table has 250,000 to 350,000 clones, roughly 88% seen once. Sequenced material: PBMCs. The receptor source for this set is a woman aged 18-35 years in good health and CMV-seronegative.

This rearrangement joins TRBV5-1 to TRBJ2-2; D not certain. Between the trimmed V and J ends, which lost 3 bases and 6 bases, there was a span of 15 bases. The germline CDR1 and CDR2 sequences are SGHRS and YFSETQ. The CDR3 sequence is 15 residues long. The CDR3 bases are TGCGCCAGCAGCTCGCAGGCAGTTTGGTCCGGGGAGCTGTTTTTT. This codes for CASSSQAVWSGELFF.

The chain employs TRBV7-9 and TRBJ1-1; D is undetermined. Per germline, CDR1 SEHNR and CDR2 FQNEAQ (reference sequence). Trimming removed 1 base from V and 0 bases from J, with 9 bases in between. The CDR3 runs 15 residues. In nucleotides, the CDR3 is TGTGCCAGCAGCTTAGATGGGAGATTGAACACTGAAGCTTTCTTT. It codes for CASSLDGRLNTEAFF.

The chain couples TRBV28 to TRBJ2-4; the D gene is possibly TRBD2 (6 bases). Germline V lookup: CDR1 MDHEN, CDR2 SYDVKM. Trimming cost V 3 bases and J 4 bases, with 10 bases left between them. CDR3 size: 14 residues. The CDR3 region is CASSFSRGKNIQYF. Written as DNA, the CDR3 is TGTGCCAGCAGTTTTAGCCGGGGGAAAAACATTCAGTACTTC.

The V and J genes are TRBV28 and TRBJ1-1, with D tentatively TRBD1 (6 bases). The germline V gene has CDR1 MDHEN and CDR2 SYDVKM. Between the trimmed V and J ends, which lost 2 bases and 5 bases, there was a span of 12 bases. This CDR3 has 14 amino acids. In DNA, the CDR3 is TGTGCCAGCAGTTTAGGGGGCCCGGATACTGAAGCTTTCTTT. Its protein product is CASSLGGPDTEAFF.

The chain links TRBV6-4 to TRBJ2-7, with 9 bases fitting TRBD2. Germline CDR1 is MRHNA and CDR2 is SNTAGT. This CDR3 region has 15 residues. With V trimmed by 6 bases and J by 1 base, 7 bases remained unmatched. CDR3 in amino acids: CASSGTSSRSYEQYF. For the CDR3, the DNA is TGTGCCAGCAGCGGGACTAGCAGCCGATCCTACGAGCAGTACTTC.

V gene TRBV28 combines with J gene TRBJ2-6, with 8 bases identical to TRBD1. Germline lookup yields CDR1 MDHEN and CDR2 SYDVKM. The trim removed 3 bases at V and 4 bases at J, leaving 2 bases unmatched. This CDR3 comprises 15 residues. CDR3: CASSLTGAGANVLTF. In DNA, the CDR3 is TGTGCCAGCAGTTTGACAGGGGCCGGGGCCAACGTCCTGACTTTC.

This chain uses TRBV28 with TRBJ1-5; TRBD1 is a possible D gene (6 bases). Per germline, CDR1 MDHEN and CDR2 SYDVKM. Trimming cost V 5 bases and J 3 bases, with 14 bases left between them. The CDR3 spans 15 residues. The CDR3 sequence: CASSPQTGHNQPQHF. The CDR3, as DNA: TGTGCCAGCAGTCCACAGACAGGACACAATCAGCCCCAGCATTTT.

The gene calls are TRBV2 and TRBJ2-7; possible D gene TRBD2, 6 bases. Germline CDR1 reads SNHLY; CDR2 reads FYNNEI. The length of the CDR3 is 12 residues. V was pared by 6 bases and J by 3 bases, with 9 bases between. The CDR3 region is CASSGSVYEQYF. The DNA for the CDR3 is TGTGCCAGCAGCGGGAGTGTCTACGAGCAGTACTTC. The full variable domain, in which reference TRBV2 and TRBJ2-7 provide the parts outside the CDR3, is EPEVTQTPSHQVTQMGQEVILRCVPISNHLYFYWYRQILGQKVEFLVSFYNNEISEKSEIFDDQFSVERPDGSNFTLKIRSTKLEDSAMYFCASSGSVYEQYFGPGTRLTVT.